This T cell receptor beta chain was identified during a study of cytomegalovirus exposure and HLA in healthy donors. Study details: In an early release, HLA-typed donors contributed 80 million to 95 million unique TCR sequences.

Primers included in the PCR were 60 Vbeta and 13 Jbeta primers. Using immunoSEQ multiplex PCR, the repertoire was profiled, and TCRdb retains in-frame clones only, with some absent. The table has roughly 110,000 clones, approximately 84% seen once. For this clone: Its antigen is undetermined.

Whole-study findings and limits: A few of the chains that were CMV-associated were confirmed in vitro to be specific for CMV antigens. In a later analysis, a missense DCLRE1C variant was linked to TCR beta V- and J-gene trimming.

The V end lost 0 bases, the J end lost 4 bases, and 12 bases lay between the germline ends. The CDR3 sequence is 15 residues long. Germline V gene sequence: CDR1 SGDLS, CDR2 YYNGEE. The source of this sequence is a man aged 25-45 years in good health and CMV-seronegative. The sequencing input was PBMCs. The chain has TRBV9 and TRBJ2-3; D unresolved. CDR3 sequence reads: CASSVGPREADTQYF. CDR3 coding DNA: TGTGCCAGCAGCGTAGGGCCCCGCGAGGCAGATACGCAGTATTTT.